The rows below give T cell receptor beta chains drawn from one sample of a study of T cell changes during pregnancy in multiple sclerosis. Clones were sequenced by immunoSEQ multiplex PCR, and TCRdb holds only the in-frame ones, with some missing. The profile shows some 67,000 clones, about 91% of them singletons. This material consisted of peripheral blood, taken in the first trimester of pregnancy. These receptor sequences come from a female donor with multiple sclerosis, enrolled in a pregnancy study. The CDR3 runs from the conserved cysteine through the conserved F or W. A D gene is named only where the DNA matches it firmly. For some rows the clone size is stated as once, few or many, or as a class when expanded; others skip it.

d_gene,j_gene,abundance,v_gene,CDR3nt,CDR3aa
TRBD2,TRBJ2-5,-,TRBV30,TGTGCCTGGAGATCTGAGGGGAGGGGAGAGACCCAGTACTTC,CAWRSEGRGETQYF
-,TRBJ2-1,-,TRBV30,TGTGCCTGGAAGAGAGGGATGGATGAGCAGTTCTTC,CAWKRGMDEQFF
-,TRBJ1-1,few,TRBV18,TGTGCCAGCTCAACAGGAGTGAACACTGAAGCTTTCTTT,CASSTGVNTEAFF
-,TRBJ2-3,-,TRBV7-9,TGTGCCAGCAGGCGAGGGTCCGATACGCAGTATTTT,CASRRGSDTQYF
-,TRBJ2-5,-,TRBV7-3,TGTGCCAGCAGCGTTACTAGTGCGGAGACCCAGTACTTC,CASSVTSAETQYF
TRBD2,TRBJ2-5,-,TRBV25-1,TGTGCCACCGGGACTAGCGGGGTCCAAGAGACCCAGTACTTC,CATGTSGVQETQYF
TRBD1,TRBJ2-3,-,TRBV7-8,TGTGCCAGCAGCTTAAGGGTTGGGACAGGGGTCCTCACAGATACGCAGTATTTT,CASSLRVGTGVLTDTQYF
-,TRBJ1-4,-,TRBV29-1,TGCAGCGTTTCCCTACCCGGACAGATCCGGGATGAAAAACTGTTTTTT,CSVSLPGQIRDEKLFF
TRBD1,TRBJ2-7,-,TRBV9,TGTGCCAGCAGCGTTCAGCAGGGACAGGCCCCCCCAAGGGGGGCCTACGAGCAGTACTTC,CASSVQQGQAPPRGAYEQYF
-,TRBJ1-1,-,TRBV10-3,TGTGCCGGACTAGGGGACGGAGTGGGCACTGAAGCTTTCTTT,CAGLGDGVGTEAFF
-,TRBJ2-2,-,TRBV9,TGTGCCAGCAGCGTCGGAGGGAAGCCCGGGGAGCTGTTTTTT,CASSVGGKPGELFF
TRBD2,TRBJ2-1,-,TRBV7-9,TGTGCCAGCAGCCGTAGCGGGAGAGGGTATGAGCAGTTCTTC,CASSRSGRGYEQFF
-,TRBJ2-7,-,TRBV9,TGTGCCAGCAGCCTCGGAGGGAACGAGCAGTACTTC,CASSLGGNEQYF
-,TRBJ1-1,-,TRBV20-1,TGCAGTGCTAGTGACTCCTCTGAAGCTTTCTTT,CSASDSSEAFF
-,TRBJ2-3,-,TRBV29-1,TGCAGCTTCCGGGGGGCCGCAGATACGCAGTATTTT,CSFRGAADTQYF
TRBD2,TRBJ2-2,-,TRBV7-9,TGTGCCAGCAGCTTTCCGGGACTAGACACCGGGGAGCTGTTTTTT,CASSFPGLDTGELFF
-,TRBJ1-2,-,TRBV5-1,TGCGCCAGCAGCTTGGATCCAGGGTCCGCTAGTGGCTACACCTTC,CASSLDPGSASGYTF
-,TRBJ1-1,-,TRBV25-1,TGTGCCAGCAGTGGGAGACAGGCGAACACTGAAGCTTTCTTT,CASSGRQANTEAFF